This T cell receptor (beta chain) is from a study of OX40 agonist ivuxolimab in advanced cancers. As for the study in general: Patients got intravenous ivuxolimab at 0.01 to 10 mg/kg every 2 weeks. People in dose escalation had one of these cancers: hepatocellular carcinoma, melanoma, renal cell or head and neck cancer. Overall study findings and caveats: Doses of 0.1 to 3.0 mg/kg were accompanied by clonal expansion of CD4+ and CD8+ blood T cells by week 6. Relative to CD4+, CD8+ T cells held more expanded clones on average.

With regard to this clone: What it binds is not known.

Only in-frame clones appear in the TCRdb table, and some are missing; sequencing was by immunoSEQ multiplex PCR. The sample lists around 60,000 clones, about 79% occurring once. Per germline, CDR1 SGHTA and CDR2 FQGTGA. The CDR3 consists of 14 residues. V shed 3 bases, J shed 0 bases, and the junction held 1 base outside the gene matches. The clonotype originates from an adult with an advanced solid tumor such as melanoma, head and neck, liver or kidney cancer. The chain couples TRBV7-3 to TRBJ2-5, with 7 bases aligning to TRBD2. The specimen was CD4+ or CD8+ T cells sorted from blood, collected in a trial of the OX40 agonist ivuxolimab. Here the CDR3 DNA reads TGTGCCAGCAGCTTGAGCGGGGACCAAGAGACCCAGTACTTC. As protein: CASSLSGDQETQYF.